This entry features one TCR beta chain sequence. As yet, its antigen is unknown. This may stem from a read error, because a much larger clone lies one nucleotide away. This sample stems from a study of post-analysis software for immune sequencing data. Overall study: Disease courses included relapsing-remitting, secondary progressive and progressive-relapsing multiple sclerosis.

V was clipped by 5 bases and J by 4 bases, with 14 bases between them. Germline CDR1 reads SQVTM; CDR2 reads ANQGSEA. The CDR3 sequence is 13 residues long. General study results and limits: Compared with controls, patients had more of roughly five TRBV segments, including TRBV5-6, TRBV5-1 and TRBV20-1. Comparison with controls showed significantly lower normalized Chao1 diversity in multiple sclerosis patients.

Tagging with unique molecular identifiers was a feature of the TCR beta cDNA libraries. TCRdb re-called the PCR reads through MiXCR, storing one row per CDR3 protein. The sample lists some 260,000 distinct CDR3 sequences; 36% were seen once. This clonotype originated in a girl between 5 and 17 years old with multiple sclerosis. The rearrangement joins TRBV29-1 to TRBJ1-2, with D perhaps TRBD1 (5 bases). Sequencing was done on a sample of blood. Here the CDR3 DNA reads TGCAGCGTTTGCCAGGGAGTCTTCTATGGCTACACCTTC. This codes for CSVCQGVFYGYTF. Variable domain in full (rest from reference TRBV29-1 and TRBJ1-2): SAVISQKPSRDICQRGTSLTIQCQVDSQVTMMFWYRQQPGQSLTLIATANQGSEATYESGFVIDKFPISRPNLTFSTLTVSNMSPEDSSIYLCSVCQGVFYGYTFGSGTRLTVV.